The entry below gives a single TCR beta chain sequence along with its context. Its antigen is unidentified. One entry per CDR3 protein results from TCRdb running MiXCR on the 5' RACE reads. The sample holds about 500,000 distinct CDR3 sequences; more than 9.5% are singletons and the top ten take 6.8%. The data were taken from a study of CD8 T cells in ankylosing spondylitis. The study, taken as a whole, reports: Disease-linked clones reportedly concentrated significantly in matched ankylosing spondylitis synovial fluid. Typical of ankylosing spondylitis blood, it appeared, was a TCR beta motif of about eight highly homologous variants.

The CDR3 covers 14 residues. Per germline, CDR1 SEHNR and CDR2 FQNEAQ (reference sequence). V was shortened by 1 base and J by 6 bases, with 12 bases between the two germline ends. This TCR came from a male donor with ankylosing spondylitis. The rearrangement joins TRBV7-9 to TRBJ1-1; D gene ambiguous. Material: blood, either unsorted or a sorted T cell fraction (not recorded which). CDR3 nucleotides: TGTGCCAGCAGCTTAGGGCAGGCCCTTTCTGAAGCTTTCTTT. Protein product: CASSLGQALSEAFF. Full variable domain (remainder filled in from reference TRBV7-9 and TRBJ1-1): DTGVSQNPRHKITKRGQNVTFRCDPISEHNRLYWYRQTLGQGPEFLTYFQNEAQLEKSRLLSDRFSAERPKGSFSTLEIQRTEQGDSAMYLCASSLGQALSEAFFGQGTRLTVV.